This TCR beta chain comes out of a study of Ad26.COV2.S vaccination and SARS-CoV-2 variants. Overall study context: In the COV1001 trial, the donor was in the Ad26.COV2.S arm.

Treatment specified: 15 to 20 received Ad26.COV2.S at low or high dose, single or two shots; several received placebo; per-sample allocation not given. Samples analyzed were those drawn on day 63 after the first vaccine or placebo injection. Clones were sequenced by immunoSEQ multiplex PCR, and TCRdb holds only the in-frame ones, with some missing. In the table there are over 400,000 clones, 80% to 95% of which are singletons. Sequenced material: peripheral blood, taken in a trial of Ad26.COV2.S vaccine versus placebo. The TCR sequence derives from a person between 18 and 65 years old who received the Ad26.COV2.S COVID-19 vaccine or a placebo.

CDR3 bases: TGCAGCGTTGGTTTGAACAGCAACAATGAGCAGTTCTTC. Translating it yields CSVGLNSNNEQFF. The chain employs TRBV29-1 and TRBJ2-1, with D unresolved. From germline, CDR1 is SQVTM and CDR2 ANQGSEA. This CDR3 comprises 13 residues. The ends were cut back, 4 bases at V and 5 bases at J, with 12 bases in the middle.